One T cell receptor beta chain is described in this entry. Its antigen is still unknown. The method was immunoSEQ multiplex PCR; TCRdb's version includes in-frame clones alone and lacks a portion of them. The profile shows 33,000 or so clones, around 80% of them singletons. The CDR3 totals 17 residues. J lost 5 bases, V lost 7 bases, and 17 bases had no gene match. Germline assignment: CDR1 SGHTS and CDR2 YDEGEE. The entry originates in a study of T cells in localized non-small cell lung cancer. Notes on the study in general: Turning up in adjacent lung were a median roughly 62 of the top 100 tumor clones. Uninvolved adjacent lung showed peak T cell clonality, exceeding tumor. Among blood samples, higher T cell density accompanied longer overall survival.

Here the sequenced sample was peripheral blood, taken before any cancer treatment. This sequence originates from a male donor at least 60 years old with stage III squamous cell lung carcinoma. V usage is TRBV5-8 and J usage is TRBJ1-1; 10 positions agree with TRBD1. The CDR3, as DNA: TGTGCCAGCGGACCGTTTTGGACAGGGGGAGGTCGTACTGAAGCTTTCTTT. Translation: CASGPFWTGGGRTEAFF.